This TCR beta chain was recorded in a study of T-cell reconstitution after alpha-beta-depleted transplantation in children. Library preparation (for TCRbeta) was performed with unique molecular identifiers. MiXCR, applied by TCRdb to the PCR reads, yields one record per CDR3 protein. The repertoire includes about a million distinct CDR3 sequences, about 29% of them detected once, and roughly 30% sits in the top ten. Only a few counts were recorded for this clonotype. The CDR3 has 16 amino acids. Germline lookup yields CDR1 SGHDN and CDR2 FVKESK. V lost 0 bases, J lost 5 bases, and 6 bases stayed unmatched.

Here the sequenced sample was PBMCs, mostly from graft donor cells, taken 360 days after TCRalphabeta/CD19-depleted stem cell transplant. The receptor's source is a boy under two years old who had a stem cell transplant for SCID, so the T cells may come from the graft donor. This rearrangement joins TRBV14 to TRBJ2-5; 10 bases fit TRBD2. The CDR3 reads CASSQDLAGVWETQYF. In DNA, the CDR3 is TGTGCCAGCAGCCAAGATCTAGCGGGGGTCTGGGAGACCCAGTACTTC. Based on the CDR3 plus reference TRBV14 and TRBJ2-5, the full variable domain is EAGVTQFPSHSVIEKGQTVTLRCDPISGHDNLYWYRRVMGKEIKFLLHFVKESKQDESGMPNNRFLAERTGGTYSTLKVQPAELEDSGVYFCASSQDLAGVWETQYFGPGTRLLVL.